This TCR beta chain was documented in a study of identical twins. Losses at the gene ends were 7 bases for V and 9 bases for J; bases not matched to a gene: 8. This CDR3 comprises 14 residues. TCRdb analysed the 5' RACE reads with MiXCR anew, one entry per CDR3 protein. The data hold roughly 540,000 distinct CDR3 sequences, with approximately 22% observed a single time. This same sample was also part of a study on T cells expressing NK-cell markers.

The material sequenced was CD4+ T cells sorted from blood. V is TRBV12-3 or TRBV12-4 and J is TRBJ1-6; 8 bases map to TRBD1. The TCR was taken from a woman aged 18-29 years in good health. DNA for the CDR3: TGTGCCAGCACCCTGACAGGGGTGAGTTCACCCCTCCACTTT. As protein: CASTLTGVSSPLHF.